This T cell receptor beta chain is drawn from a study of blood T cell repertoires in COVID-19. Study information: Sites across the United States, Italy and Spain contributed samples from acute and convalescent COVID-19. T cells, B-cell-depleted T cells, or PBMCs supplied cDNA or gDNA.

The study drew participants aged roughly 18 to 89 years from some 23 US areas. Two negative PCRs, clearance, or symptom resolution had been documented for recovered Cohort 3 donors. Trimming removed 2 bases from V and 7 bases from J, with 11 bases in between. The CDR3 sequence is 13 residues long. The assay was immunoSEQ multiplex PCR, and TCRdb's table has in-frame clones only and misses some. This sample has a few hundred thousand clones, with about nine tenths found just once. Sequenced: PBMCs or T cells enriched from blood (not recorded which). The chain combines TRBV12-3 or TRBV12-4 with TRBJ1-2; D ambiguous. This TCR was sampled from a woman in her 30s who had recovered from COVID-19. The CDR3 loop reads CASSLNSGLGYTF. CDR3 DNA sequence: TGTGCCAGCAGTTTAAACAGTGGTCTTGGCTACACCTTC.